This TCR beta chain came from a study of healthy donors' naive CD4 and CD8 T cells. Study in general: Three donor age groups were sampled: 20-25, 40-50 and 60-70 years; half female.

TCR libraries were built from around 0.45 ug of total RNA by linear amplification. MiXCR, applied by TCRdb to the reads, yields one record per CDR3 protein. In the table there are about 180,000 distinct CDR3 sequences, nearly 75% of which are singletons. V trimming: 4 bases; J trimming: 4 bases; junction bases outside the gene matches: 3. The CDR3 length is 12 residues. Germline CDR1 and CDR2: SQVTM and ANQGSEA. Sequencing was done on a sample of naive CD4+ and CD8+ T cells sorted from blood, pooled from several donors. The source is a pool of human donors in good health; the sample pools cells from several healthy donors. The chain carries TRBV29-1 and TRBJ1-2; 7 bases align to TRBD1. The CDR3 DNA reads TGCAGCGTTGGGGCAGGGGGCTATGGCTACACCTTC. This translates into CSVGAGGYGYTF. Complete variable domain (other parts from reference TRBV29-1 and TRBJ1-2): SAVISQKPSRDICQRGTSLTIQCQVDSQVTMMFWYRQQPGQSLTLIATANQGSEATYESGFVIDKFPISRPNLTFSTLTVSNMSPEDSSIYLCSVGAGGYGYTFGSGTRLTVV.